The rows below give T cell receptor beta chains drawn from one sample of a study of blood T cell repertoires in COVID-19. Method: immunoSEQ multiplex PCR; TCRdb's copy keeps in-frame clones and lacks some. The sample carries under 200,000 clones, approximately 87% recorded once. Sequencing was carried out using PBMCs or T cells enriched from blood (not recorded which). Receptor source: a woman between 45 and 65 years old who had recovered from COVID-19. The CDR3 runs from the conserved cysteine through the conserved F or W. D genes are given only for firm matches. Expanded clones are given a class, and other clones once, few, many or no size at all.

DNA: TGTGCCAGCAGGGTGGGACAGGGGGCCTCCTATGGCTACACCTTC; CDR3: CASRVGQGASYGYTF; D: TRBD1; size: .; J: TRBJ1-2; V: TRBV5-6
DNA: TGTGCCACCACTGGACAGGGATTTGGGGAGCTGTTTTTT; CDR3: CATTGQGFGELFF; D: TRBD1; size: few; J: TRBJ2-2; V: TRBV15
DNA: TGTGCCAGCAGCCAAGGTGGACGGGGTTGGGGCCAAGAGACCCAGTACTTC; CDR3: CASSQGGRGWGQETQYF; D: .; size: .; J: TRBJ2-5; V: TRBV3-1/TRBV3-2
DNA: TGTGCCAGCAGGCCGACTGCTGCGGGTAACACCGGGGAGCTGTTTTTT; CDR3: CASRPTAAGNTGELFF; D: .; size: once; J: TRBJ2-2; V: TRBV7-9
DNA: TGTGCCAGCAGCTTAGACCGGGATGAGCAGTTCTTC; CDR3: CASSLDRDEQFF; D: .; size: few; J: TRBJ2-1; V: TRBV11-2
DNA: TGTGCCTGGGGAACTAGCGGGAGGACAGATACGCAGTATTTT; CDR3: CAWGTSGRTDTQYF; D: TRBD2; size: .; J: TRBJ2-3; V: TRBV30
DNA: TGTGCCAGCAGGGGGGGTACATTTGAGCAGTTCTTC; CDR3: CASRGGTFEQFF; D: .; size: .; J: TRBJ2-1; V: TRBV27
DNA: TGTGCCAGCAGCTTACCCCCGGGGGGCACAGATACGCAGTATTTT; CDR3: CASSLPPGGTDTQYF; D: .; size: .; J: TRBJ2-3; V: TRBV7-2
DNA: TGTGCCAGCAGTGAGAGGCAGAGTTTTGCAACTAATGAAAAACTGTTTTTT; CDR3: CASSERQSFATNEKLFF; D: .; size: .; J: TRBJ1-4; V: TRBV2
DNA: TGTGCCAGTAGTATATTTTTTACGGGGGGTGATGAGCAGTTCTTC; CDR3: CASSIFFTGGDEQFF; D: TRBD2; size: .; J: TRBJ2-1; V: TRBV19
DNA: TGCAGCGTTGGGGGAGGGACCAGAGGAGAGACCCAGTACTTC; CDR3: CSVGGGTRGETQYF; D: TRBD2; size: .; J: TRBJ2-5; V: TRBV29-1
DNA: TGTGCCAGCAGCTTCAGGGGTAGGGACACCATATATTTT; CDR3: CASSFRGRDTIYF; D: .; size: .; J: TRBJ1-3; V: TRBV5-6
DNA: TGTGCCAGCAGTTTGCGGACACACTATGGCTACACCTTC; CDR3: CASSLRTHYGYTF; D: .; size: .; J: TRBJ1-2; V: TRBV12-3/TRBV12-4
DNA: TGTGCCAGCAGCCGAAAGGACAGGGGAAGCAATCAGCCCCAGCATTTT; CDR3: CASSRKDRGSNQPQHF; D: TRBD1; size: .; J: TRBJ1-5; V: TRBV5-6
DNA: TGTGCCAGCAGCCAAAACCCACAGGGGTTTTCGGCTTTCTTT; CDR3: CASSQNPQGFSAFF; D: TRBD1; size: .; J: TRBJ1-1; V: TRBV3-1/TRBV3-2
DNA: TGTGCCAGCAGCCGAGGGCTTAGGGATACTGAAGCTTTCTTT; CDR3: CASSRGLRDTEAFF; D: .; size: .; J: TRBJ1-1; V: TRBV7-3
DNA: TGTGCCAGCAGTTCCCTCCGGGGGACCCACACTGAAGCTTTCTTT; CDR3: CASSSLRGTHTEAFF; D: .; size: few; J: TRBJ1-1; V: TRBV6-2/TRBV6-3
DNA: TGTGCCAGCGATAACAGGGGGGGATACAATGAGCAGTTCTTC; CDR3: CASDNRGGYNEQFF; D: .; size: .; J: TRBJ2-1; V: TRBV28
DNA: TGTGCCAGCAGAATTGGGGGCTGGAACACTGAAGCTTTCTTT; CDR3: CASRIGGWNTEAFF; D: .; size: few; J: TRBJ1-1; V: TRBV27
DNA: TGTGCCAGCTCCGGGGGGGTGACGGTCTATGGCTACACCTTC; CDR3: CASSGGVTVYGYTF; D: .; size: .; J: TRBJ1-2; V: TRBV5-4
DNA: TGTGCCAGCAGCCGAGAAGCGAGGAACACTGAAGCTTTCTTT; CDR3: CASSREARNTEAFF; D: .; size: .; J: TRBJ1-1; V: TRBV3-1/TRBV3-2
DNA: TGTGCCAGCAGCCCCCGGGGTACTGGAAACACCATATATTTT; CDR3: CASSPRGTGNTIYF; D: .; size: .; J: TRBJ1-3; V: TRBV13
DNA: TGTGCCAGCTTTAACGGGGTTGGGGCCAACGTCCTGACTTTC; CDR3: CASFNGVGANVLTF; D: .; size: once; J: TRBJ2-6; V: TRBV7-2
DNA: TGTGCCAGCAGCCGAGGGACAGGACGAGTTTTCTTT; CDR3: CASSRGTGRVFF; D: TRBD1; size: .; J: TRBJ1-1; V: TRBV11-2
DNA: TGTGCCATCGCGACAGGTTCCATGAACACTGAAGCTTTCTTT; CDR3: CAIATGSMNTEAFF; D: .; size: .; J: TRBJ1-1; V: TRBV10-3
DNA: TGTGCCAGCAGCCCCCGGACAGGGGGCGACACCGGGGAGCTGTTTTTT; CDR3: CASSPRTGGDTGELFF; D: TRBD1; size: once; J: TRBJ2-2; V: TRBV7-3
DNA: TGTGCCAGCGGTCGACAAAATCAGCCCCAGCATTTT; CDR3: CASGRQNQPQHF; D: .; size: once; J: TRBJ1-5; V: TRBV27
DNA: TGCGCCAGCAGCCAAGGCCGGGCAGGGGGCCATGGAAACACCATATATTTT; CDR3: CASSQGRAGGHGNTIYF; D: TRBD1; size: .; J: TRBJ1-3; V: TRBV4-1
DNA: TGTGCCAGCAGTGAAGTGACAGGGGGATGGCAGTTCTTC; CDR3: CASSEVTGGWQFF; D: TRBD1; size: .; J: TRBJ2-1; V: TRBV2
DNA: TGTGCCAGCAGCTCCCTTAGACAGGGGTCGAACACCGGGGAGCTGTTTTTT; CDR3: CASSSLRQGSNTGELFF; D: TRBD1; size: .; J: TRBJ2-2; V: TRBV7-9
DNA: TGTGCCAGCAGTCCCGAGACAGGGCGATCCTACAATGAGCAGTTCTTC; CDR3: CASSPETGRSYNEQFF; D: TRBD1; size: once; J: TRBJ2-1; V: TRBV27
DNA: TGCGCCAGCAGCCAAGGTACTAGTACGTACAATGAGCAGTTCTTC; CDR3: CASSQGTSTYNEQFF; D: .; size: .; J: TRBJ2-1; V: TRBV4-3
DNA: TGTGCCAGCAGTGAAGCAACGTACGGGGGTGGCTACACCTTC; CDR3: CASSEATYGGGYTF; D: .; size: .; J: TRBJ1-2; V: TRBV6-1
DNA: TGTGCCAGCAGCTTAGGGGCTGGGGGCGGGGAGACCCAGTACTTC; CDR3: CASSLGAGGGETQYF; D: .; size: .; J: TRBJ2-5; V: TRBV7-2
DNA: TGCAGCGTTGGAACAGGATGGAATGAAAAACTGTTTTTT; CDR3: CSVGTGWNEKLFF; D: .; size: .; J: TRBJ1-4; V: TRBV29-1